A selection of T cell receptor beta chains follows, all from one sample in a study of shared clonotypes between healthy human individuals. TCRdb's copy holds only in-frame clones and misses some; the assay was immunoSEQ multiplex PCR. Of approximately 2.4 million clones in the sample, around 95% were seen once. The material sequenced was naive CD4+ T cells sorted from blood. These receptors all stem from a man in his late teens or twenties in good health. CDR3s include the opening cysteine and the closing phenylalanine or tryptophan. Each record gives: clone size, J gene, V gene, D gene, CDR3 DNA, CDR3 protein. The D gene is left open where the match is weak. Part of the rows lack a size; the others show once, few, many or a class for expanded clones.

clone size: .; J gene: TRBJ2-7; V gene: TRBV5-1; D gene: TRBD1; CDR3 DNA: TGCGCCAGCAGCTTGTGGGGACAGGAGGCCTACGAGCAGTACTTC; CDR3 protein: CASSLWGQEAYEQYF
clone size: once; J gene: TRBJ1-1; V gene: TRBV30; D gene: TRBD1; CDR3 DNA: TGTGCCTGGAGTGATACAGGGGACACTGAAGCTTTCTTT; CDR3 protein: CAWSDTGDTEAFF
clone size: .; J gene: TRBJ1-2; V gene: TRBV10-3; D gene: .; CDR3 DNA: TGTGCCATCAGTGAGTCATGGGGGTACTATGGCTACACCTTC; CDR3 protein: CAISESWGYYGYTF
clone size: .; J gene: TRBJ1-1; V gene: TRBV2; D gene: .; CDR3 DNA: TGTGCCAGCAGTTTGGGTCAGCGCACTGAAGCTTTCTTT; CDR3 protein: CASSLGQRTEAFF
clone size: .; J gene: TRBJ1-1; V gene: TRBV6-5; D gene: TRBD1; CDR3 DNA: TGTGCCAGCAGAGAATGGGGACAGAAAAACACTGAAGCTTTCTTT; CDR3 protein: CASREWGQKNTEAFF
clone size: .; J gene: TRBJ1-5; V gene: TRBV9; D gene: TRBD1; CDR3 DNA: TGTGCCAGCAGCGTGGCTCCGACAGGGGATCAGCCCCAGCATTTT; CDR3 protein: CASSVAPTGDQPQHF
clone size: .; J gene: TRBJ2-5; V gene: TRBV13; D gene: TRBD2; CDR3 DNA: TGTGCCAGCAGCTTACGGCTAGCGGGATTGGAGACCCAGTACTTC; CDR3 protein: CASSLRLAGLETQYF
clone size: .; J gene: TRBJ2-5; V gene: TRBV6-5; D gene: .; CDR3 DNA: TGTGCCAGCAGTTACAGAGGGCAAGAGACCCAGTACTTC; CDR3 protein: CASSYRGQETQYF
clone size: .; J gene: TRBJ2-7; V gene: TRBV7-6; D gene: TRBD2; CDR3 DNA: TGTGCCAGCACCGCCGGGACTAGCTCCTACGAGCAGTACTTC; CDR3 protein: CASTAGTSSYEQYF
clone size: .; J gene: TRBJ1-6; V gene: TRBV10-3; D gene: .; CDR3 DNA: TGTGCCATCAGTGCCTTAGGAAGCTCCTATAATTCACCCCTCCACTTT; CDR3 protein: CAISALGSSYNSPLHF
clone size: once; J gene: TRBJ2-3; V gene: TRBV11-1; D gene: TRBD2; CDR3 DNA: TGTGCCAGCAGCCTTAAAGGGACTAGCGGGCGCACAGATACGCAGTATTTT; CDR3 protein: CASSLKGTSGRTDTQYF
clone size: once; J gene: TRBJ2-3; V gene: TRBV10-3; D gene: .; CDR3 DNA: TGTGCCATCAGTGACCCCGGGGGCCAGGGCACAGATACGCAGTATTTT; CDR3 protein: CAISDPGGQGTDTQYF
clone size: .; J gene: TRBJ2-2; V gene: TRBV4-2; D gene: TRBD1; CDR3 DNA: TGTGCCAGCAGCCCTAAGCTCTCCGGGACAGCGAACACCGGGGAGCTGTTTTTT; CDR3 protein: CASSPKLSGTANTGELFF
clone size: .; J gene: TRBJ1-3; V gene: TRBV5-1; D gene: .; CDR3 DNA: TGCGCCAGCAGCTTGGGTAGTGGAAACACCATATATTTT; CDR3 protein: CASSLGSGNTIYF
clone size: .; J gene: TRBJ1-6; V gene: TRBV30; D gene: .; CDR3 DNA: TGTGCAATCTCGCAGGGATATGCTTCACCCCTCCACTTT; CDR3 protein: CAISQGYASPLHF
clone size: .; J gene: TRBJ2-7; V gene: TRBV7-2; D gene: .; CDR3 DNA: TGTGCCAGCAGCTTAGTGACACAGGGAAGGTACGAGCAGTACTTC; CDR3 protein: CASSLVTQGRYEQYF
clone size: .; J gene: TRBJ1-1; V gene: TRBV9; D gene: .; CDR3 DNA: TGTGCCAGCAGCGTAGGGCCAGGGAGCACTGAAGCTTTCTTT; CDR3 protein: CASSVGPGSTEAFF
clone size: .; J gene: TRBJ2-3; V gene: TRBV6-6; D gene: TRBD2; CDR3 DNA: TGTGCCAGCAGTTCCGGGACTAGTTACGATACGCAGTATTTT; CDR3 protein: CASSSGTSYDTQYF
clone size: .; J gene: TRBJ2-5; V gene: TRBV6-1; D gene: TRBD1; CDR3 DNA: TGTGCCAGCAGAAACAGGGGTGGGGAGACCCAGTACTTC; CDR3 protein: CASRNRGGETQYF
clone size: .; J gene: TRBJ1-6; V gene: TRBV11-2; D gene: TRBD1; CDR3 DNA: TGTGCCAGCAGCCCCCGGGACAGGAATTCACCCCTCCACTTT; CDR3 protein: CASSPRDRNSPLHF
clone size: once; J gene: TRBJ1-5; V gene: TRBV6-1; D gene: TRBD1; CDR3 DNA: TGTGCCAGCAGTTTTCAGGGGGCTAACAATCAGCCCCAGCATTTT; CDR3 protein: CASSFQGANNQPQHF
clone size: .; J gene: TRBJ2-7; V gene: TRBV6-5; D gene: .; CDR3 DNA: TGTGCCAGCAGTTACTCTCGGCTGTCCTACGAGCAGTACTTC; CDR3 protein: CASSYSRLSYEQYF